This T cell receptor beta chain was sequenced in a study of blood T cell repertoires in COVID-19. About the study: Acute-phase and convalescent COVID-19 samples originated in the United States, Italy and Spain. PBMCs, B-cell-depleted T cells, or T cells provided the cDNA or gDNA that made up the material.

Germline values: CDR1 MNHEY, CDR2 SVGAGI. This CDR3 comprises 12 residues. V lost 7 bases to trimming and J lost 8 bases, with 9 bases between them. Clones were read by immunoSEQ multiplex PCR, and TCRdb kept only the in-frame ones, dropping some. The sample comprises around 400,000 clones, approximately 89% of which are singletons, and roughly 10% rests with the top ten. One Seattle source followed patients from active infection through their disease course. This rearrangement joins TRBV6-5 to TRBJ1-6; no clear D gene. Sequenced input: peripheral blood. The receptor's source is a woman under 40 with COVID-19, enrolled during active disease. For the CDR3, the DNA is TGTGCCAGCACAGGAGCGGATTCACCCCTCCACTTT. This sequence encodes CASTGADSPLHF.